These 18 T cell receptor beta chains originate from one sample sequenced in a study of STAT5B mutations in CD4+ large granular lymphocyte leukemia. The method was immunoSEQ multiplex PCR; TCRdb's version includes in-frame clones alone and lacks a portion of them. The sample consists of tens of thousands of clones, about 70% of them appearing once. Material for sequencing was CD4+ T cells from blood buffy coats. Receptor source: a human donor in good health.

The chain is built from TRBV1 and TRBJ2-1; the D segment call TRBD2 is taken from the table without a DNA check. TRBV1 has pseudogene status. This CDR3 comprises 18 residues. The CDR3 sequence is CTSNTGTSGGSSYNEQFF. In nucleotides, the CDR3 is TGCACCAGTAACACCGGGACTAGCGGGGGGAGCTCCTACAATGAGCAGTTCTTC.

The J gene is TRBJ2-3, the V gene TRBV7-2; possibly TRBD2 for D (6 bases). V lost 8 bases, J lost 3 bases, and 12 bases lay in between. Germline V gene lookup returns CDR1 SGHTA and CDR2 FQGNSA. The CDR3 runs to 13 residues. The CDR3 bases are TGTGCCAGCTCCGGAGGGAGGACAGATACGCAGTATTTT. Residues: CASSGGRTDTQYF.

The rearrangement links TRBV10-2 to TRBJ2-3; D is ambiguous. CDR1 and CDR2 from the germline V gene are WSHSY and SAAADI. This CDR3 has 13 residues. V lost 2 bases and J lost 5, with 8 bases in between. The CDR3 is CASSEAIGDTQYF. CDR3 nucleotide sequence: TGCGCCAGCAGTGAGGCCATAGGAGATACGCAGTATTTT.

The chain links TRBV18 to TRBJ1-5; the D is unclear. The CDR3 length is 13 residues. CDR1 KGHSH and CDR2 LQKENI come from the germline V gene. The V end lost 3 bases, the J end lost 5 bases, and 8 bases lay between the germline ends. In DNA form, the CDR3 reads TGTGCCAGCTCACCCGAGTACGATCAGCCCCAGCATTTT. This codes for CASSPEYDQPQHF.

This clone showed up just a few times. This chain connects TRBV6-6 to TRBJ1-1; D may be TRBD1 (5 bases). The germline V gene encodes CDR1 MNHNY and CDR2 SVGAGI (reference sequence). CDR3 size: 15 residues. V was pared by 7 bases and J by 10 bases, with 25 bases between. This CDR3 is CASIQTLGPTDGAFF. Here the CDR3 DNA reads TGTGCCAGCATCCAGACCTTGGGACCCACTGATGGAGCTTTCTTT.

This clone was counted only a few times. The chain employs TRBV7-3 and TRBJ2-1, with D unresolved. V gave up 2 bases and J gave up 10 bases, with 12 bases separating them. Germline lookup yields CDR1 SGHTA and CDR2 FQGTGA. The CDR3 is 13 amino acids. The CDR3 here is CASSLDSWEEQFF. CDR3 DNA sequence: TGTGCCAGCAGCTTAGACTCCTGGGAAGAGCAGTTCTTC.

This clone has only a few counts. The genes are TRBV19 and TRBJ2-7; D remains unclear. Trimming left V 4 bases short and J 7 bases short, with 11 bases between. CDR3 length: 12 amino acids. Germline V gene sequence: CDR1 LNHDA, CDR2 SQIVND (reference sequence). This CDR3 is CASSTRRGEQYF. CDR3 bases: TGTGCCAGTAGTACCAGACGAGGAGAGCAGTACTTC.

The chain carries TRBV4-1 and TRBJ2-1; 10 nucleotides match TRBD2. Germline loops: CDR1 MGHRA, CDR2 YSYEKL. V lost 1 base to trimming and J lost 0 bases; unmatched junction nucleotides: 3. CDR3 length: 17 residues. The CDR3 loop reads CASSQASGGISYNEQFF. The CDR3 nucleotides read TGCGCCAGCAGCCAAGCTAGCGGGGGAATCTCCTACAATGAGCAGTTCTTC.

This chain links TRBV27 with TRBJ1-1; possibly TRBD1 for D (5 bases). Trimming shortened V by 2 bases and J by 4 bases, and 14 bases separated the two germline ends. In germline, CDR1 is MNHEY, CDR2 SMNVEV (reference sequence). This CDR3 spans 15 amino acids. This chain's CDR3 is CASSLRMERGTEAFF. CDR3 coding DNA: TGTGCCAGCAGTTTACGGATGGAAAGGGGCACTGAAGCTTTCTTT.

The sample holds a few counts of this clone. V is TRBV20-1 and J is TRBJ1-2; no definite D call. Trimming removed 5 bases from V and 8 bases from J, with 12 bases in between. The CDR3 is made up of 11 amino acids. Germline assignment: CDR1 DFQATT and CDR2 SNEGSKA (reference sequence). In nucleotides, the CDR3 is TGCAGTGCTGCCGGGCCCCGGGGCTACACCTTC. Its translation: CSAAGPRGYTF.

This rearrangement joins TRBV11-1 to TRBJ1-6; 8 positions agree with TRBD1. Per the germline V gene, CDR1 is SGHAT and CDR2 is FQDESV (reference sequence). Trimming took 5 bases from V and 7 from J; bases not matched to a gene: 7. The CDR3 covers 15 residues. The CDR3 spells CASSLSTGANSPLHF. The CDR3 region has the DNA TGTGCCAGCAGCCTGTCGACAGGGGCCAATTCACCCCTCCACTTT.

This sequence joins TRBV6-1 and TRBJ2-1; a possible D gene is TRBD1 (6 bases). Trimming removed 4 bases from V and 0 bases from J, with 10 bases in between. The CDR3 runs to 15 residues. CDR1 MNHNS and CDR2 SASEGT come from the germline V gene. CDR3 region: CASSAGQSSYNEQFF. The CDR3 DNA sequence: TGTGCCAGCAGTGCCGGACAGAGCTCCTACAATGAGCAGTTCTTC.

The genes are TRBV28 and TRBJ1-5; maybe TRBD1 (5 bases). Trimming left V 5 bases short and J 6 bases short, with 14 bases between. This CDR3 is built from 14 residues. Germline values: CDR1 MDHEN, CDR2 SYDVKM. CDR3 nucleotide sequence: TGTGCCAGCAGTAGCGGGGGGGGGATTCAGCCCCAGCATTTT. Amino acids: CASSSGGGIQPQHF.

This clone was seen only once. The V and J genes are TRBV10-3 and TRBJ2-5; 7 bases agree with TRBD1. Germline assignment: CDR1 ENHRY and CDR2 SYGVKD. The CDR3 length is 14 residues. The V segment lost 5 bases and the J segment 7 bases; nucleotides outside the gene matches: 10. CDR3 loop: CAISRDSGLGTQYF. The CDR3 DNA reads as TGTGCCATCAGTCGGGACAGTGGCTTAGGGACCCAGTACTTC.

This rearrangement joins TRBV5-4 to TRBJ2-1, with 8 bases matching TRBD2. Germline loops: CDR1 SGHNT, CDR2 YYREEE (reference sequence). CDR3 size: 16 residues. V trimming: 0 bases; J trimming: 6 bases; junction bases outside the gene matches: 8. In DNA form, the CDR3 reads TGTGCCAGCAGCTTGGGCGCGGGGGGCCAATCCAATGAGCAGTTCTTC. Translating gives CASSLGAGGQSNEQFF. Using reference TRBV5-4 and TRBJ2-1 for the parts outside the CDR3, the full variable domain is ETGVTQSPTHLIKTRGQQVTLRCSSQSGHNTVSWYQQALGQGPQFIFQYYREEENGRGNFPPRFSGLQFPNYSSELNVNALELDDSALYLCASSLGAGGQSNEQFFGPGTRLTVL.

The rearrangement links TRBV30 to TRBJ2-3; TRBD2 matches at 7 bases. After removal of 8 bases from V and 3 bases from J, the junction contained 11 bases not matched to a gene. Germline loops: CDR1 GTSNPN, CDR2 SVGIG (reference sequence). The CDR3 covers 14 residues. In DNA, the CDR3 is TGTGCCGCCCACAGCGGGGTGGGGACAGATACGCAGTATTTT. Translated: CAAHSGVGTDTQYF.

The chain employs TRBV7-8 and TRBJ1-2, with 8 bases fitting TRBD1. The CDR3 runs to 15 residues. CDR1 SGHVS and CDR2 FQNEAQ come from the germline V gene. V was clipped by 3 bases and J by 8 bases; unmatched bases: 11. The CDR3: CASSFYRGTSEGYTF. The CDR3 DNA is TGTGCCAGCAGCTTCTACAGGGGGACGTCGGAAGGCTACACCTTC.

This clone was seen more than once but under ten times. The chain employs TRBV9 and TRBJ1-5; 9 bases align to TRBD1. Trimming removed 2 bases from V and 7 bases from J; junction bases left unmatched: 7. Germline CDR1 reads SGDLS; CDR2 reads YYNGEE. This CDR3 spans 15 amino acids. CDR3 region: CASSVRDRVDQPQHF. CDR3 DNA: TGTGCCAGCAGCGTCCGGGACAGGGTGGACCAGCCCCAGCATTTT. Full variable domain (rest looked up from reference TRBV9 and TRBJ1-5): DSGVTQTPKHLITATGQRVTLRCSPRSGDLSVYWYQQSLDQGLQFLIQYYNGEERAKGNILERFSAQQFPDLHSELNLSSLELGDSALYFCASSVRDRVDQPQHFGDGTRLSIL.